This T cell receptor beta chain derives from a study of radiotherapy plus CTLA-4 blockade in lung cancer. CDR1 is SNHLY, CDR2 FYNNEI, per germline. This CDR3 has 17 amino acids. With 2 bases removed from V and 0 bases from J, the gap between germline ends came to 13 bases. Measured with immunoSEQ multiplex PCR; TCRdb has only the in-frame clones, and not every one. The data contain under 90,000 clones, 60% to 80% of them singletons. The receptor was isolated from a human donor with non-small cell lung cancer that progressed on radiotherapy plus ipilimumab. V is TRBV2 and J is TRBJ1-4; D call uncertain. Here the sequenced sample was peripheral blood, taken from a patient treated with radiotherapy plus ipilimumab. CDR3 amino acids: CASSEFAGPSTNEKLFF. CDR3 in DNA: TGTGCCAGCAGTGAATTTGCTGGCCCTTCAACTAATGAAAAACTGTTTTTT.